The rows below give T cell receptor beta chains drawn from one sample of a study of T cell repertoires in cytomegalovirus infection. Using its own MiXCR run on the reads, TCRdb lists one record per CDR3 protein. The table includes a few hundred thousand distinct CDR3 sequences, roughly an eighth detected once. The sequencing input was PBMCs. These receptors were obtained from a human donor in good health (CMV status not recorded). Some clones in this sample may be carry-over from other donors' samples. The CDR3 runs from the conserved cysteine through the conserved F or W. The order of the fields is V gene, D gene, CDR3 length, clone size, J gene, CDR3 protein, CDR3 DNA. D genes are given only for firm matches. Where a row states a size, it is once, few, many or the class of an expanded clone; other rows omit it.

TRBV6-2/TRBV6-3	TRBD1	19	few	TRBJ2-7	CASSYKASILDRGTYEQYF	TGTGCCAGCAGTTACAAGGCGTCTATATTGGACAGGGGCACCTACGAGCAGTACTTC
TRBV6-5	TRBD2	14	many	TRBJ2-1	CASSYHREGHEQFF	TGTGCCAGCAGTTACCATAGGGAGGGGCATGAGCAGTTCTTC
TRBV7-6	TRBD1	17	many	TRBJ1-6	CASSPGQGAGGTSPLHF	TGTGCCAGCAGCCCGGGACAGGGGGCCGGCGGGACTTCACCCCTCCACTTT
TRBV20-1	NA	15	many	TRBJ2-7	CSARPPVGLTYEQYF	TGCAGTGCTAGACCACCGGTGGGACTTACCTACGAGCAGTACTTC
TRBV12-3/TRBV12-4	NA	14	many	TRBJ2-3	CASSRLSPTDTQYF	TGTGCCAGCAGTCGCCTCTCGCCCACAGATACGCAGTATTTT
TRBV7-2	TRBD1	14	many	TRBJ1-6	CASSLGQGHSPLHF	TGTGCCAGCAGCTTAGGACAGGGGCATTCACCCCTCCACTTT
TRBV7-2	NA	15	many	TRBJ1-1	CASSPSWGQNTEAFF	TGTGCCAGCAGCCCGAGTTGGGGGCAGAACACTGAAGCTTTCTTT
TRBV7-2	TRBD1	15	many	TRBJ2-1	CASSLDNRGINEQFF	TGTGCCAGCAGCTTAGACAACAGGGGGATCAATGAGCAGTTCTTC
TRBV7-2	NA	14	NA	TRBJ1-3	CASSRKTEGNTIYF	TGTGCCAGCAGCCGGAAGACAGAAGGAAACACCATATATTTT
TRBV28	NA	14	few	TRBJ1-2	CASSLSRLSYGYTF	TGTGCCAGCAGTTTATCCAGGCTCTCCTATGGCTACACCTTC
TRBV20-1	TRBD1	15	few	TRBJ2-1	CSAWDSALGYNEQFF	TGCAGTGCGTGGGACAGCGCTTTGGGATACAATGAGCAGTTCTTC
TRBV7-2	TRBD2	18	many	TRBJ2-1	CASSLGASGRNSYNEQFF	TGTGCCAGCAGCTTAGGCGCTAGCGGGAGGAATAGCTACAATGAGCAGTTCTTC
TRBV29-1	TRBD2	16	NA	TRBJ2-7	CSVVGKAGAYSYEQYF	TGCAGCGTTGTTGGAAAAGCGGGAGCCTATTCCTACGAGCAGTACTTC
TRBV19	NA	12	many	TRBJ1-4	CASSILGEKLFF	TGTGCCAGTAGTATCTTGGGGGAAAAACTGTTTTTT
TRBV28	TRBD2	18	many	TRBJ2-1	CASSLGPAGRSGSMGQFF	TGTGCCAGCAGTTTAGGACCCGCCGGGAGGAGCGGGAGTATGGGGCAGTTCTTC
TRBV5-5	NA	15	NA	TRBJ1-5	CASSLGLMSNQPQHF	TGTGCCAGCAGCTTGGGACTGATGAGCAATCAGCCCCAGCATTTT
TRBV9	NA	15	many	TRBJ2-6	CASSPRGTGANVLTF	TGTGCCAGCAGCCCCCGGGGGACTGGGGCCAACGTCCTGACTTTC
TRBV29-1	NA	15	few	TRBJ2-7	CSVVGPAPSTYEQYF	TGCAGCGTAGTCGGCCCAGCACCATCAACCTACGAGCAGTACTTC
TRBV7-6	NA	15	many	TRBJ2-5	CASSNAGTVAGTQYF	TGTGCCAGCAGCAATGCCGGGACCGTCGCAGGGACCCAGTACTTC
TRBV2	NA	15	many	TRBJ2-7	CASSFPGLLSYEQYF	TGTGCCAGCAGTTTTCCGGGACTCCTTTCCTACGAGCAGTACTTC
TRBV2	NA	15	few	TRBJ2-5	CASSEFNRNGETQYF	TGTGCCAGCAGTGAATTTAACAGGAATGGAGAGACCCAGTACTTC
TRBV7-6	NA	16	NA	TRBJ2-3	CASSSSGGTSTDTQYF	TGTGCCAGCAGCTCCTCCGGCGGTACGAGCACAGATACGCAGTATTTT
TRBV7-3	NA	14	NA	TRBJ2-2	CASSQVANTGELFF	TGTGCCAGCAGCCAGGTAGCGAACACCGGGGAGCTGTTTTTT
TRBV6-1	NA	14	few	TRBJ1-1	CASSADGGGTEAFF	TGTGCCAGCAGTGCGGACGGGGGGGGGACTGAAGCTTTCTTT
TRBV15	TRBD1	16	many	TRBJ1-5	CATSRGQGFGNQPQHF	TGTGCCACCAGCAGAGGACAGGGGTTTGGCAATCAGCCCCAGCATTTT